The clone carrying this TCR beta chain occurred many times. What it binds is not known. The data were taken from a study of T cells in Graves' hyperthyroidism and ophthalmopathy. Study-wide points: The model predicted ophthalmopathy a median about 6.6 months before onset.

Germline CDR1 and CDR2: GTSNPN and SVGIG (reference sequence). The CDR3 covers 12 residues. The V gene lost 3 bases and the J gene lost 9 bases, with 12 bases spanning the gap. RNA transcripts gave rise to amplified TCR beta CDR3 regions. First-round RT-PCR of the TCR CDR3 relied on the HTBI primer set. TCRdb re-called the multiplex PCR reads with MiXCR, one entry per CDR3 protein. The sample holds hundreds of thousands of distinct CDR3 sequences, 14% to 15% seen once. Sequences were obtained from blood. The chain links TRBV30 to TRBJ1-5; no clear D. This sequence was found in a woman in her 40s with Graves' ophthalmopathy. CDR3 nucleotide sequence: TGTGCCTGGAGGCAGCCGCATGGGCCCCAGCATTTT. This encodes CAWRQPHGPQHF. The full variable domain, in which reference TRBV30 and TRBJ1-5 provide the parts outside the CDR3, is SQTIHQWPATLVQPVGSPLSLECTVEGTSNPNLYWYRQAAGRGLQLLFYSVGIGQISSEVPQNLSASRPQDRQFILSSKKLLLSDSGFYLCAWRQPHGPQHFGDGTRLSIL.